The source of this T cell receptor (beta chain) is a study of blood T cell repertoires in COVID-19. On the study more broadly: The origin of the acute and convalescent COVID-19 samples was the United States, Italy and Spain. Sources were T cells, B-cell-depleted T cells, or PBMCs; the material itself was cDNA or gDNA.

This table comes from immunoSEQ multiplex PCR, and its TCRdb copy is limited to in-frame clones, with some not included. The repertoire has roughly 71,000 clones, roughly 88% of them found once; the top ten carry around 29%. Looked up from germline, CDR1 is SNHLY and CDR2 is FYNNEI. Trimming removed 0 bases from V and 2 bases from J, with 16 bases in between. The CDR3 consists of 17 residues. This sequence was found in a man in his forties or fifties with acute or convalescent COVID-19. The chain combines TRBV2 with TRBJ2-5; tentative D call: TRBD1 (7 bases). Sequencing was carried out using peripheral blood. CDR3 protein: CASSEALQGGGQETQYF. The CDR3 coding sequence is TGTGCCAGCAGTGAAGCGCTTCAGGGGGGTGGGCAAGAGACCCAGTACTTC.